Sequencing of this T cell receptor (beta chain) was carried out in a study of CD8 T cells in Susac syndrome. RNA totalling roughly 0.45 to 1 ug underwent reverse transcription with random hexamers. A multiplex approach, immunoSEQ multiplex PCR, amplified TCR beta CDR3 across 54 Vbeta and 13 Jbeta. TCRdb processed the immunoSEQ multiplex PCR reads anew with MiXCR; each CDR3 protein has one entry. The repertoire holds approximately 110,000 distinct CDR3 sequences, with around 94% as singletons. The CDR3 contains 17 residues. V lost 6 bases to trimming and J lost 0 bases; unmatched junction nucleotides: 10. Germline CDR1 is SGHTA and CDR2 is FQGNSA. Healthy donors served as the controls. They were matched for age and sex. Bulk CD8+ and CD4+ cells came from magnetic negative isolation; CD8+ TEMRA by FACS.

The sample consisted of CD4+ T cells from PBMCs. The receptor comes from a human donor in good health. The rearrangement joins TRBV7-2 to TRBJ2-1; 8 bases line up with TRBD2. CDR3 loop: CASRLRGGGYSYNEQFF. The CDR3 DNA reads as TGTGCCAGCAGGCTCCGGGGCGGGGGGTACTCCTACAATGAGCAGTTCTTC.